The 22 T cell receptor beta chains presented below share a single source sample, sequenced in a study of T cells after yellow fever vaccination. MiXCR was run by TCRdb on the 5' RACE reads, yielding one entry per CDR3 protein. The data show some 150,000 distinct CDR3 sequences, with roughly 9.6% seen just once and 36% held by the top ten. The sample here was CD8+ T cells sorted from PBMCs, taken 15 days after the yellow fever booster vaccination. The receptors originated from a man aged 18 to 30 who received the YFV17D yellow fever vaccine.

This clonotype was found a few times. The V call is TRBV12-3 or TRBV12-4, the J call TRBJ1-1, with 8 bases aligning to TRBD1. Trimming cost V 3 bases and J 8 bases; bases outside gene matches: 17. The CDR3 has 17 residues. The CDR3 coding sequence is TGTGCCAGCAGTTTTAGCAATGCCGCCAAGGGACAGGCGGAAGCTTTCTTT. It specifies CASSFSNAAKGQAEAFF.

This clonotype turned up a few times. CDR3 region: CASSTGQAGYTF. CDR3 sequence (DNA): TGTGCCAGCAGCACGGGACAAGCTGGCTACACCTTC. This rearrangement joins TRBV27 to TRBJ1-2, with TRBD1 as a possible D gene (6 bases). The V and J ends lost 6 bases and 7 bases respectively, with 12 bases between them. The CDR3 covers 12 residues. Germline V gene lookup returns CDR1 MNHEY and CDR2 SMNVEV (reference sequence).

The genes are TRBV20-1 and TRBJ2-7, with 9 bases identical to TRBD2. With 3 bases clipped from V and 5 bases from J, the junction kept 17 bases outside the gene matches. The CDR3 runs 17 residues. Germline lookup yields CDR1 DFQATT and CDR2 SNEGSKA (reference sequence). In nucleotides, the CDR3 is TGCAGTGCTAGGCCCCCTTACCCGGCGGGGGGGATCCACGAGCAGTACGTC. Its protein is CSARPPYPAGGIHEQYV.

The chain combines TRBV7-8 with TRBJ2-3; either TRBD1 or TRBD2 may supply D (5 bases each). Germline CDR1 reads SGHVS; CDR2 reads FQNEAQ. The germline V and J ends were trimmed by 8 bases and 4 bases, with 13 bases remaining between them. This CDR3 contains 13 residues. As DNA, the CDR3 is TGTGCCAGCGGGGGAACACGGGCAGATACGCAGTATTTT. Encoded protein: CASGGTRADTQYF.

The chain uses TRBV7-3 and TRBJ2-1, with 9 positions matching TRBD1. The CDR3 runs to 17 residues. Germline CDR1 reads SGHTA; CDR2 reads FQGTGA. Germline trimming cut 2 bases from V and 7 bases from J; bases unmatched to any gene: 12. Here the CDR3 reads CASSLQGGTGLRNEQFF. In DNA, the CDR3 is TGTGCCAGCAGCTTACAGGGAGGGACAGGGCTGAGGAATGAGCAGTTCTTC.

This clonotype was detected many times. This chain connects TRBV9 to TRBJ2-1, with a tentative D call TRBD2 (5 bases). V was clipped by 0 bases and J by 3 bases, with 10 bases between them. The germline CDR1 and CDR2 sequences are SGDLS and YYNGEE. The CDR3 runs to 15 residues. As DNA, the CDR3 is TGTGCCAGCAGCGTAGACGGGGTCGGCTACAATGAGCAGTTCTTC. As protein: CASSVDGVGYNEQFF.

CDR3 sequence reads: CASSQQGGYGYTF. The CDR3 bases are TGTGCCAGCAGTCAACAGGGGGGCTATGGCTACACCTTC. This chain connects TRBV6-1 to TRBJ1-2; 8 nucleotides line up with TRBD1. This CDR3 comprises 13 residues. V lost 5 bases to trimming and J lost 4 bases; unmatched junction nucleotides: 3. CDR1 is MNHNS and CDR2 is SASEGT in the germline V gene.

This clonotype came up once. The chain links TRBV28 to TRBJ2-3; D assignment may be TRBD1 or TRBD2 (5 bases each). Trimming took 7 bases from V and 6 from J, leaving 17 bases between them. Germline-derived CDR1 and CDR2 are MDHEN and SYDVKM. The CDR3 is 14 amino acids. CDR3 loop: CASIRGYVADTQYF. CDR3 DNA: TGTGCCAGCATCCGGGGCTACGTTGCTGATACGCAGTATTTT.

This clonotype turned up a few times. V gene TRBV27 combines with J gene TRBJ2-1; TRBD2 aligns across 10 bases. The CDR3 consists of 15 residues. V lost 3 bases, J lost 8 bases, and 7 bases stayed unmatched. The germline CDR1 and CDR2 sequences are MNHEY and SMNVEV (reference sequence). In DNA form, the CDR3 reads TGTGCCAGCAGTTTTTCTCCTAGCGGGGGTTATGAGCAGTTCTTC. Its translation is CASSFSPSGGYEQFF.

CDR3 sequence: CASSPGLAGGPMYEQFF. The CDR3 DNA reads as TGTGCCAGCAGCCCTGGACTAGCGGGGGGGCCAATGTATGAGCAGTTCTTC. This rearrangement joins TRBV7-3 to TRBJ2-1, with 15 positions matching TRBD2. The CDR3 has 17 amino acids. V lost 5 bases to trimming and J lost 8 bases; unmatched junction nucleotides: 10. Germline CDR1 SGHTA, CDR2 FQGTGA.

V gene TRBV29-1 combines with J gene TRBJ2-5, with D hard to call. The CDR3 contains 14 residues. The ends were cut back, 6 bases at V and 3 bases at J, with 17 bases in the middle. CDR1 and CDR2 (germline): SQVTM, ANQGSEA. The CDR3 is CSVAERVNEETQYF. CDR3 nucleotide sequence: TGCAGCGTCGCGGAGAGAGTTAACGAAGAGACCCAGTACTTC.

This clonotype was found a few times. The V call is TRBV28, the J call TRBJ1-5; 10 bases map to TRBD1. Per germline, CDR1 MDHEN and CDR2 SYDVKM. This CDR3 comprises 17 residues. With V trimmed by 3 bases and J by 1 base, 6 bases remained unmatched. CDR3 loop: CASSFRDRGDSNQPQHF. The CDR3 DNA follows: TGTGCCAGCAGTTTTCGGGACAGGGGCGACAGCAATCAGCCCCAGCATTTT.

This clonotype was observed at least ten times. The rearrangement uses TRBV28 and TRBJ1-6, with D possibly TRBD1 on 5 matching bases. Germline V gene data show CDR1 as MDHEN and CDR2 as SYDVKM. CDR3 length equals 15 residues. Deletions cut 4 bases from V and 0 bases from J, with 7 bases between. The CDR3 DNA is TGTGCCAGCAGTTCCGACAGCTCCTATAATTCACCCCTCCACTTT. Protein: CASSSDSSYNSPLHF.

V and J are TRBV7-2 and TRBJ2-3, with TRBD2 matching over 14 bases. Germline assignment: CDR1 SGHTA and CDR2 FQGNSA. Trimming took 1 base from V and 0 from J; bases not matched to a gene: 9. The CDR3 contains 20 residues. CDR3: CASSLGGTSGGPSSTDTQYF. The DNA of the CDR3 is TGTGCCAGCAGCTTAGGGGGGACTAGCGGGGGACCCTCTAGCACAGATACGCAGTATTTT.

This clonotype was observed a few times. J is TRBJ2-1 and V is TRBV7-6, with D tentatively TRBD1 (5 bases). Per germline, CDR1 SGHVS and CDR2 FNYEAQ. The length of the CDR3 is 13 residues. Trimming stripped 4 bases from V and 5 bases from J, with 9 bases between. CDR3 nucleotides: TGTGCCAGCAGCTCACGACAGCACAATGAGCAGTTCTTC. Protein sequence: CASSSRQHNEQFF.

This chain connects TRBV5-1 to TRBJ1-1, with D uncertain. The V end lost 0 bases, the J end lost 0 bases, and 12 bases lay between the germline ends. Germline CDR1 is SGHRS and CDR2 is YFSETQ. The CDR3 has 16 residues. Here the CDR3 reads CASSLEAGPLNTEAFF. In nucleotides, the CDR3 is TGCGCCAGCAGCTTGGAGGCAGGTCCTTTGAACACTGAAGCTTTCTTT.

This clonotype was seen just once. CDR3 nucleotides: TGTGCCAGCAGTGGACAGGTGAGCACCGGGGAGCTGTTTTTT. Its protein product is CASSGQVSTGELFF. The gene calls are TRBV25-1 and TRBJ2-2; TRBD1 is a possible D gene (6 bases). This CDR3 has 14 amino acids. The ends were cut back, 4 bases at V and 4 bases at J, with 10 bases in the middle. Germline V gene data show CDR1 as MGHDK and CDR2 as SYGVNS.

This clonotype was counted only a few times. The chain employs TRBV7-6 and TRBJ2-1, with TRBD2 identical over 11 bases. Trimming cost V 5 bases and J 10 bases; bases outside gene matches: 10. Germline V CDR1 and CDR2: SGHVS, FNYEAQ. The CDR3 length is 15 residues. The CDR3 nucleotides read TGTGCCAGCAGCCCGCCTAGCGGGGGGCTCGGGGAGCAGTTCTTC. This translates into CASSPPSGGLGEQFF.

The rearrangement links TRBV6-5 to TRBJ2-7; the D gene could be TRBD1 or TRBD2 (5 bases each). Trimming stripped 5 bases from V and 6 bases from J, with 17 bases between. CDR1 and CDR2 from the germline V gene are MNHEY and SVGAGI. CDR3 length: 14 amino acids. CDR3 nucleotides: TGTGCCAGCAGTCGGGACCCGTACCGGGCCGAGCAGTACTTC. Protein sequence: CASSRDPYRAEQYF.

This chain connects TRBV4-1 to TRBJ1-1; no firm D call. The germline V and J ends were trimmed by 4 bases and 0 bases, with 9 bases remaining between them. Germline V gene data show CDR1 as MGHRA and CDR2 as YSYEKL. The CDR3 covers 14 residues. The CDR3 loop reads CASSPDGMNTEAFF. The CDR3 DNA reads TGCGCCAGCAGCCCGGACGGGATGAACACTGAAGCTTTCTTT.

This chain links TRBV7-9 with TRBJ2-7; 9 nucleotides match TRBD1. The junction had 12 bases not matched to a gene; V was cut back by 4 bases and J by 5 bases. Germline V CDR1 and CDR2: SEHNR, FQNEAQ (reference sequence). The CDR3 extends over 16 amino acids. The CDR3 sequence is CASSSRRTGVPHEQYF. In DNA form, the CDR3 reads TGTGCCAGCAGCTCCAGACGGACAGGGGTTCCCCACGAGCAGTACTTC.

This clonotype was detected a few times. The chain joins TRBV5-1 to TRBJ1-1; D remains unclear. V shed 2 bases and J shed 2 bases, with 10 bases lying between them. Germline values: CDR1 SGHRS, CDR2 YFSETQ. CDR3 size: 14 residues. In nucleotides, the CDR3 is TGCGCCAGCAGCTTTGCGGAAAGCAACACTGAAGCTTTCTTT. It encodes CASSFAESNTEAFF.